This T cell receptor beta chain was sequenced for a study of OX40 agonist ivuxolimab in advanced cancers. Study-level information: As their treatment, patients were administered ivuxolimab, an agonistic anti-OX40 (CD134) antibody. The group had a mean age of 60 years, ranged from roughly 23 to 90, and was 82.7% male. Study-level points and caveats: Relatively little clonal expansion, among the lowest observed, appeared in partial responders at 0.1-3.0 mg/kg.

Some clones are missing from TCRdb's copy, which holds only in-frame ones; the method was immunoSEQ multiplex PCR. The sample has 60,000 or so clones; just under 90% are singletons. Germline V gives CDR1 MDHEN, CDR2 SYDVKM. V lost 6 bases to trimming and J lost 4 bases; unmatched junction nucleotides: 20. This CDR3 is 19 amino acids long. Comments on this clone: The antigen remains unidentified.

People who had autoimmune disease history or systemic immunosuppression were excluded. This clonotype was sampled from an adult with an advanced solid tumor such as melanoma, head and neck, liver or kidney cancer. This chain joins TRBV28 and TRBJ2-1; 8 bases agree with TRBD2. The source material was CD4+ or CD8+ T cells sorted from blood, sampled in a trial of the OX40 agonist ivuxolimab. The CDR3 nucleotides are TGTGCCAGCAGGCCGCGGCGGATAAGAGCGGGAGTTTCATACAATGAGCAGTTCTTC. It codes for CASRPRRIRAGVSYNEQFF.